A single sample gave rise to the 14 T cell receptor beta chains below, sequenced in a study of blood T cell repertoires in COVID-19. Sequencing was performed with immunoSEQ multiplex PCR; in TCRdb, only in-frame clones are kept and a portion is missing. The repertoire holds around 240,000 clones, with 70% to 90% as singletons. The sequenced sample was PBMCs or T cells enriched from blood (not recorded which). Receptors were obtained from a woman aged 45-65 years who had recovered from COVID-19.

This clone was counted only a few times. The chain combines TRBV28 with TRBJ2-7, with TRBD1 identical over 7 bases. Looked up from germline, CDR1 is MDHEN and CDR2 is SYDVKM. V trimming: 6 bases; J trimming: 2 bases; junction bases outside the gene matches: 4. The CDR3 runs to 13 residues. The CDR3 nucleotides read TGTGCCAGCAGAAGGGACAGCACCTACGAGCAGTACTTC. It codes for CASRRDSTYEQYF.

This sequence joins TRBV7-9 and TRBJ2-7; perhaps TRBD2 as D (6 bases). CDR1 and CDR2 (germline): SEHNR, FQNEAQ (reference sequence). Trimming pared 5 bases from V and 3 bases from J, leaving 11 bases between. The CDR3 consists of 13 residues. The CDR3 coding sequence is TGTGCCAGCAGCGATGTGGGACTCTACGAGCAGTACTTC. Protein: CASSDVGLYEQYF.

This sequence joins TRBV28 and TRBJ2-3, with 7 bases lining up with TRBD1. Germline assignment: CDR1 MDHEN and CDR2 SYDVKM. J was trimmed by 1 base and V by 4 bases; bases with no gene match: 8. The CDR3 is 16 amino acids. CDR3 amino acids: CASSSSSGTGTDTQYF. The CDR3 coding sequence is TGTGCCAGCAGTTCTTCCTCCGGGACAGGCACAGATACGCAGTATTTT.

V and J are TRBV7-4 and TRBJ1-1, with D tentatively TRBD1 (6 bases). CDR3 length: 13 residues. Germline-derived CDR1 and CDR2 are SGHVT and SQSDAQ. V lost 4 bases and J lost 4, with 10 bases in between. CDR3: CASSSRGCTEAFF. The DNA for the CDR3 is TGTGCCAGCAGCTCCAGGGGTTGCACTGAAGCTTTCTTT.

The rearrangement links TRBV18 to TRBJ1-1; no definite D call. CDR3 size: 15 residues. The germline V gene has CDR1 KGHSH and CDR2 LQKENI. The ends were cut back, 1 base at V and 3 bases at J, with 12 bases in the middle. The DNA for the CDR3 is TGTGCCAGCTCACCACTCCGGGTTGTTGACACTGAAGCTTTCTTT. Amino acids: CASSPLRVVDTEAFF.

The chain couples TRBV13 to TRBJ2-1; 8 bases line up with TRBD1. The germline gives CDR1 PRHDT, CDR2 FYEKMQ (reference sequence). The CDR3 has 17 amino acids. After removal of 5 bases from V and 6 bases from J, the junction contained 15 bases not matched to a gene. Here the CDR3 reads CASSPPYGTGSFNEQFF. The CDR3 DNA sequence: TGTGCCAGCAGCCCTCCATATGGGACAGGTAGTTTCAATGAGCAGTTCTTC.

In this sample, this clone turned up once. The rearrangement links TRBV10-1 to TRBJ1-2; TRBD1 matches at 9 bases. This CDR3 is built from 19 residues. V lost 2 bases and J lost 4; bases outside the gene matches: 17. Germline values: CDR1 WNHNN, CDR2 SYGVQD (reference sequence). CDR3 protein: CASSETERIRQGVSYGYTF. The CDR3 DNA reads TGCGCCAGCAGTGAGACGGAGAGGATCCGACAGGGGGTAAGCTATGGCTACACCTTC.

V usage is TRBV19 and J usage is TRBJ1-5; D is possibly TRBD1 (6 bases). Germline CDR1 and CDR2: LNHDA and SQIVND (reference sequence). Trimming removed 10 bases at V and 1 base at J, with 11 bases between. The CDR3 has 13 amino acids. CDR3 in DNA: TGTGCCATAGGACAGCCGAGCAATCAGCCCCAGCATTTT. Its translation is CAIGQPSNQPQHF.

The chain uses TRBV10-1 and TRBJ1-6; tentatively, D is TRBD1 (6 bases). The CDR3 spans 13 residues. Trimming cost V 9 bases and J 10 bases, with 16 bases left between them. CDR1 is WNHNN, CDR2 SYGVQD, per germline (reference sequence). The CDR3 sequence is CASQQGVGSPLHF. In DNA form, the CDR3 reads TGCGCCAGTCAACAGGGAGTCGGCTCACCCCTCCACTTT.

This clone was observed a few times. V is TRBV7-8 and J is TRBJ1-1, with D unclear. CDR1 is SGHVS, CDR2 FQNEAQ, per germline. The CDR3 runs to 14 residues. V lost 1 base and J 4 bases, leaving 10 bases between the germline ends. The CDR3 bases are TGTGCCAGCAGCTTAGGGCGGAGGTTCACTGAAGCTTTCTTT. Translation: CASSLGRRFTEAFF.

This chain links TRBV7-9 with TRBJ2-3; D may be TRBD1 (5 bases). Germline loops: CDR1 SEHNR, CDR2 FQNEAQ (reference sequence). The CDR3 is 14 amino acids. V lost 3 bases and J lost 6, with 13 bases in between. CDR3: CASSLEGAGDTQYF. The CDR3 DNA reads TGTGCCAGCAGCTTGGAAGGGGCCGGGGATACGCAGTATTTT.

This chain connects TRBV6-5 to TRBJ2-1, with TRBD1 as a possible D gene (6 bases). The germline V gene has CDR1 MNHEY and CDR2 SVGAGI. Trimming took off 8 bases at V and 5 bases at J, with 13 bases between the two ends. The CDR3 totals 13 residues. The CDR3 region has the DNA TGTGCCAGCCTGGGGGCGGGTGACAATGAGCAGTTCTTC. It specifies CASLGAGDNEQFF.

J is TRBJ1-1 and V is TRBV28; possibly TRBD1 for D (6 bases). Germline CDR1 reads MDHEN; CDR2 reads SYDVKM. CDR3 length: 17 amino acids. V lost 5 bases and J lost 0, with 19 bases in between. Here the CDR3 reads CASSPYRAREMNTEAFF. CDR3 nucleotides: TGTGCCAGCAGTCCTTACAGGGCCAGGGAGATGAACACTGAAGCTTTCTTT.

The V call is TRBV12-5, the J call TRBJ1-4, with D possibly matching TRBD1 (6 bases). V was pared by 0 bases and J by 7 bases, with 15 bases between. Germline lookup yields CDR1 LGHNT and CDR2 FRNRAP. This CDR3 comprises 16 residues. The CDR3 region is CASGLVRGAGAEKLFF. CDR3 DNA sequence: TGTGCTAGTGGTTTGGTACGAGGGGCAGGGGCTGAAAAACTGTTTTTT.